This TCR beta chain was retrieved from a study of blood T cell repertoires in COVID-19. Study details: Whether acute or convalescent, the COVID-19 samples came from the United States, Italy and Spain. In each case, the material was cDNA or gDNA derived from T cells, B-cell-depleted T cells, or PBMCs.

Methods used by the authors: Amplification with reference gene primers provided the estimates of nucleated cell counts. Some clones are missing from TCRdb's copy, which holds only in-frame ones; the method was immunoSEQ multiplex PCR. V, J and clone size derive from that table, while D and trimming were established from the DNA sequence. The sample contains roughly 170,000 clones, 70% to 90% of which appear only once. This clonotype was obtained from a middle-aged man who had recovered from COVID-19. Sequencing was performed on peripheral blood.

The CDR3 region has the DNA TGCGCCAGCAGCCAAGAACCAGGACTAGCGCGTTACAATGAGCAGTTCTTC. This codes for CASSQEPGLARYNEQFF. The chain couples TRBV4-3 to TRBJ2-1; 9 bases agree with TRBD2. V dropped 0 bases and J dropped 4; count of bases not matched to a gene: 7. Germline assignment: CDR1 LGHNA and CDR2 YSLEER. The CDR3 consists of 17 residues.